The 6 T cell receptor beta chains presented below share a single source sample, sequenced in a study of OX40 agonist ivuxolimab in advanced cancers. The table came from immunoSEQ multiplex PCR; TCRdb's copy has only in-frame clones and leaves some out. The sample includes almost 90,000 clones, approximately 87% of them seen just once. The sequencing here drew on CD4+ or CD8+ T cells sorted from blood, taken in a trial of the OX40 agonist ivuxolimab. Receptors originate from an adult with an advanced solid tumor such as melanoma, head and neck, liver or kidney cancer.

This clone occurred a few times. The V gene is TRBV18, the J gene TRBJ1-5; the D is unclear. Germline CDR1 KGHSH, CDR2 LQKENI. With 0 bases removed from V and 6 bases from J, the gap between germline ends came to 6 bases. The CDR3 is 13 amino acids. CDR3 in amino acids: CASSPPGGQPQHF. For the CDR3, the DNA is TGTGCCAGCTCACCACCGGGAGGTCAGCCCCAGCATTTT.

V gene TRBV7-3 combines with J gene TRBJ2-7, with D possibly being TRBD1 or TRBD2 (5 bases each). This CDR3 comprises 14 residues. V lost 5 bases and J lost 7, with 18 bases in between. Germline values: CDR1 SGHTA, CDR2 FQGTGA. CDR3 amino acids: CASSPEGTIREQYF. DNA of the CDR3: TGTGCCAGCAGCCCCGAAGGGACGATACGGGAGCAGTACTTC.

The V call is TRBV2, the J call TRBJ2-3; weak D call: TRBD2 (5 bases). Germline CDR1 SNHLY, CDR2 FYNNEI. Deletions cut 9 bases from V and 1 base from J, with 14 bases between. The CDR3 has 14 residues. The CDR3 sequence is CARFWTPGTDTQYF. CDR3 DNA: TGTGCCAGATTCTGGACTCCGGGCACAGATACGCAGTATTTT.

The J gene is TRBJ2-7, the V gene TRBV10-3, with TRBD1 matching 10 bases. CDR1 and CDR2 (germline): ENHRY, SYGVKD. The CDR3 length is 15 residues. J was trimmed by 8 bases and V by 3 bases; bases with no gene match: 10. The CDR3 loop is CAISETLGTGEKQYF. In DNA form, the CDR3 reads TGTGCCATCAGTGAAACTCTCGGGACAGGGGAAAAGCAGTACTTC.

The V and J genes are TRBV2 and TRBJ2-7, with D uncertain. Germline CDR1 and CDR2: SNHLY and FYNNEI. This CDR3 spans 11 amino acids. V was clipped by 7 bases and J by 3 bases, with 7 bases between them. In DNA, the CDR3 is TGTGCCAGCAACCTTCGCTACGAGCAGTACTTC. Translating gives CASNLRYEQYF.

The rearrangement joins TRBV7-9 to TRBJ2-7; TRBD1 might be the D (6 bases). V lost 1 base and J lost 6, with 13 bases in between. This CDR3 has 14 amino acids. Germline V gene lookup returns CDR1 SEHNR and CDR2 FQNEAQ (reference sequence). CDR3 nucleotide sequence: TGTGCCAGCAGCTTAGGGACAGAGTTCTCCGAGCAGTACTTC. It encodes CASSLGTEFSEQYF.